These 14 T cell receptor beta chains share one sample of origin, sequenced in a study of blood T cell repertoires in COVID-19. Clones were read by immunoSEQ multiplex PCR, and TCRdb kept only the in-frame ones, dropping some. Of some 250,000 clones listed, 85% to 90% were seen once; the top ten hold approximately 9%. The sequenced sample was PBMCs or T cells enriched from blood (not recorded which). The receptors here all came from a man between 40 and 49 years old who had recovered from COVID-19.

CDR3 coding DNA: TGTGCCAGTAGTATAGTTCGACTAGCGGGAGGGGGCGATGAGCAGTTCTTC. It codes for CASSIVRLAGGGDEQFF. V and J are TRBV19 and TRBJ2-1; 14 nucleotides align to TRBD2. The J segment lost 8 bases and the V segment lost 1 base, leaving 7 bases of the junction unmatched. CDR3 size: 17 residues. Per germline, CDR1 LNHDA and CDR2 SQIVND (reference sequence). The entire variable domain, with the rest obtained from reference TRBV19 and TRBJ2-1, is as follows: DGGITQSPKYLFRKEGQNVTLSCEQNLNHDAMYWYRQDPGQGLRLIYYSQIVNDFQKGDIAEGYSVSREKKESFPLTVTSAQKNPTAFYLCASSIVRLAGGGDEQFFGPGTRLTVL.

V usage is TRBV2 and J usage is TRBJ2-5; 9 bases line up with TRBD1. Per the germline V gene, CDR1 is SNHLY and CDR2 is FYNNEI. The CDR3 runs to 17 residues. V shed 7 bases, J shed 5 bases, and the junction held 17 bases outside the gene matches. The CDR3, as DNA: TGTGCCAGCATCGAATGGGACAGGGCTTTGAGTCGCGAGACCCAGTACTTC. It yields the protein CASIEWDRALSRETQYF. Full variable domain (outside the CDR3, taken from reference TRBV2 and TRBJ2-5): EPEVTQTPSHQVTQMGQEVILRCVPISNHLYFYWYRQILGQKVEFLVSFYNNEISEKSEIFDDQFSVERPDGSNFTLKIRSTKLEDSAMYFCASIEWDRALSRETQYFGPGTRLLVL.

Note on this clone: One junction end disagrees with the germline gene, perhaps due to a read error. The DNA for the CDR3 is TGTGCTAGCAGCTTAGAGGGGACTAGCGGGGGAGGAGGGCAAGAGACCCAGTACTTC. Translation: CASSLEGTSGGGGQETQYF. This rearrangement joins TRBV7-7 to TRBJ2-5; 14 bases line up with TRBD2. The CDR3 is 19 residues long. Germline CDR1 is SSHAT and CDR2 is FNYEAQ (reference sequence).

The CDR3 protein is CASSPGRSGGDEDTQYF. CDR3 sequence (DNA): TGTGCCAGCTCACCTGGGAGATCAGGGGGCGATGAAGATACGCAGTATTTT. The chain uses TRBV18 and TRBJ2-3, with 8 nucleotides matching TRBD1. The CDR3 covers 17 residues. V trimming: 3 bases; J trimming: 5 bases; junction bases outside the gene matches: 13. CDR1 is KGHSH and CDR2 is LQKENI in the germline V gene.

Notes on this clone: An end of the junction differs from the germline gene, which may be a read error. The chain is built from TRBV7-7 and TRBJ2-1; 8 nucleotides line up with TRBD2. CDR3 size: 15 residues. CDR1 SSHAT and CDR2 FNYEAQ come from the germline V gene (reference sequence). The DNA for the CDR3 is TGTGCTAGCAGCTTTGGTCGGGGGGGCGAGGGTGAGCAGTTCTTC. This encodes CASSFGRGGEGEQFF. Complete variable domain (other parts from reference TRBV7-7 and TRBJ2-1): GAGVSQSPRYKVTKRGQDVTLRCDPISSHATLYWYQQALGQGPEFLTYFNYEAQPDKSGLPSDRFSAERPEGSISTLTIQRTEQRDSAMYRCASSFGRGGEGEQFFGPGTRLTVL.

The V call is TRBV29-1, the J call TRBJ1-2; 10 nucleotides align to TRBD1. The V gene end was trimmed by 2 bases and the J gene end by 3 bases; junction bases not matched to a gene: 6. CDR3 length: 15 amino acids. Germline loops: CDR1 SQVTM, CDR2 ANQGSEA. In DNA, the CDR3 is TGCAGCGTTGAACCGGACAGGGGGGGGTACTATGGCTACACCTTC. Translated, it gives CSVEPDRGGYYGYTF.

There are a few counts of this clone. CDR3 residues: CASSPLGQGVKEKLFF. The CDR3 nucleotides are TGTGCCAGCAGTCCGTTGGGACAGGGTGTGAAGGAAAAACTGTTTTTT. The rearrangement joins TRBV6-2 or TRBV6-3 to TRBJ1-4; 9 positions agree with TRBD1. Unmatched junction bases numbered 12, after V lost 5 bases and J lost 8 bases. CDR3 length: 16 amino acids. Germline values: CDR1 MNHEY, CDR2 SVGEGT.

The chain couples TRBV6-2 or TRBV6-3 to TRBJ1-2, with D maybe TRBD1 (6 bases). The CDR3 is made up of 12 amino acids. Between the trimmed V and J ends, which lost 3 bases and 9 bases, there was a span of 11 bases. Germline lookup yields CDR1 MNHEY and CDR2 SVGEGT. DNA of the CDR3: TGTGCCAGCAGTTATGTAGGGGACAGCTACACCTTC. Its translation: CASSYVGDSYTF.

CDR3 in amino acids: CSVPSGRRNYEQYF. CDR3 coding DNA: TGCAGCGTTCCCAGCGGGAGAAGAAACTACGAGCAGTACTTC. This chain connects TRBV29-1 to TRBJ2-7; 8 bases align to TRBD2. The trim removed 5 bases at V and 3 bases at J, leaving 9 bases unmatched. CDR3 length: 14 residues. Germline CDR1 SQVTM, CDR2 ANQGSEA.

Worth noting for this clone: This CDR3 is also generated by other DNA sequences in the sample. V and J are TRBV9 and TRBJ1-1; 7 positions match TRBD1. Germline trimming cut 3 bases from V and 5 bases from J; bases unmatched to any gene: 7. In germline, CDR1 is SGDLS, CDR2 YYNGEE. CDR3 length: 14 residues. The CDR3 DNA reads TGTGCCAGCAGCGGCAGACAGGGACGAACTGAAGCTTTCTTT. Translated: CASSGRQGRTEAFF.

This chain uses TRBV5-4 with TRBJ2-7; TRBD1 matches 7 bases. Unmatched junction bases numbered 6, after V lost 4 bases and J lost 2 bases. The CDR3 totals 14 residues. Germline CDR1 is SGHNT and CDR2 is YYREEE (reference sequence). CDR3 region: CASSHRDSPYEQYF. CDR3 nucleotide sequence: TGTGCCAGCAGCCACCGGGACAGTCCCTACGAGCAGTACTTC. Variable domain in full (rest from reference TRBV5-4 and TRBJ2-7): ETGVTQSPTHLIKTRGQQVTLRCSSQSGHNTVSWYQQALGQGPQFIFQYYREEENGRGNFPPRFSGLQFPNYSSELNVNALELDDSALYLCASSHRDSPYEQYFGPGTRLTVT.

The V and J genes are TRBV13 and TRBJ2-3; 10 bases are a match to TRBD2. After removal of 4 bases from V and 2 bases from J, the junction contained 6 bases not matched to a gene. There are 16 residues in the CDR3. Looked up from germline, CDR1 is PRHDT and CDR2 is FYEKMQ (reference sequence). The DNA of the CDR3 is TGTGCCAGCAGCTCTCCGGGACTAGCGTTCACAGATACGCAGTATTTT. Translating gives CASSSPGLAFTDTQYF.

The chain uses TRBV5-4 and TRBJ1-2; weak D call: TRBD1 (6 bases). This CDR3 is built from 14 residues. CDR1 is SGHNT and CDR2 is YYREEE in the germline V gene (reference sequence). Trimming removed 4 bases at V and 6 bases at J, with 16 bases between. DNA of the CDR3: TGTGCCAGCAGCCCAACCAACAGGGCGGATGGCTACACCTTC. This gives the protein CASSPTNRADGYTF.

This clone came up once. The V gene is TRBV28, the J gene TRBJ1-2; TRBD1 aligns across 10 bases. The CDR3 extends over 14 amino acids. From germline, CDR1 is MDHEN and CDR2 SYDVKM. V trimming: 11 bases; J trimming: 4 bases; junction bases outside the gene matches: 10. CDR3 nucleotide sequence: TGTGCCGCGGATAGGGACAGGGGCCTCTATGGCTACACCTTC. The encoded protein is CAADRDRGLYGYTF.